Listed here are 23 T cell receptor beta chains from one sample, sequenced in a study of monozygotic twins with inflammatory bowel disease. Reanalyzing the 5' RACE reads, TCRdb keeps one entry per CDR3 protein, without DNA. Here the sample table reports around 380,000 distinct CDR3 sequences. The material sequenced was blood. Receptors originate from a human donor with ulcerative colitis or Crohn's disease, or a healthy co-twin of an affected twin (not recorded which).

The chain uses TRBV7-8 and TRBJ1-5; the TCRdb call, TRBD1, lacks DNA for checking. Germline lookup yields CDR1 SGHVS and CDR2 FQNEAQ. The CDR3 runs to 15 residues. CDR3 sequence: CASSLARDTNQPQHF.

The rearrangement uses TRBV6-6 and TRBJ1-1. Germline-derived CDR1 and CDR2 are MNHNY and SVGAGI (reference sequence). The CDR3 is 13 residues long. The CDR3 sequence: CASSTDVHTEAFF.

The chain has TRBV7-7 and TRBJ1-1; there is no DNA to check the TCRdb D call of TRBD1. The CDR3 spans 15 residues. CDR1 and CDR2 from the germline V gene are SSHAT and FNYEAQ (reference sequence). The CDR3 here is CASSFPTDLNTEAFF.

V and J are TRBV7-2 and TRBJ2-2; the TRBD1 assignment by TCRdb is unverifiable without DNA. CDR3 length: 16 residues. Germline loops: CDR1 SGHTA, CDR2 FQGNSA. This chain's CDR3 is CASTRNRDANTGELFF. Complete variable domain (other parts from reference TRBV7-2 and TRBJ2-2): GAGVSQSPSNKVTEKGKDVELRCDPISGHTALYWYRQSLGQGLEFLIYFQGNSAPDKSGLPSDRFSAERTGGSVSTLTIQRTQQEDSAVYLCASTRNRDANTGELFFGEGSRLTVL.

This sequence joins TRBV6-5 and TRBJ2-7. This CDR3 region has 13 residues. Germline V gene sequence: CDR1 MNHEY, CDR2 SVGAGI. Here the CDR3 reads CASSYPTAKEQYF.

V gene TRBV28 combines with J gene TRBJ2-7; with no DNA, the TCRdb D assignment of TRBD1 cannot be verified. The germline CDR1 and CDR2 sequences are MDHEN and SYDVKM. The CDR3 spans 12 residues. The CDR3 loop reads CASTLPGVEQYF.

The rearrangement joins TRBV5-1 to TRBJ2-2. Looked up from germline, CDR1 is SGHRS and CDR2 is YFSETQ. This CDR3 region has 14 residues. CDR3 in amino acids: CASSSAGNTGELFF.

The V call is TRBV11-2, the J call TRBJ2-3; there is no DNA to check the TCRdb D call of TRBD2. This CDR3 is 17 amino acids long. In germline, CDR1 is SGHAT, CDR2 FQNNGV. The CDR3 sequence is CASSLDLAGGLSDTQYF.

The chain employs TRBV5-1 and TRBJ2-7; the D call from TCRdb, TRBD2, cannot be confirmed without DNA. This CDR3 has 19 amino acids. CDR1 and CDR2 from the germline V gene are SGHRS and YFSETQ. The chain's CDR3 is CASSPLGGLANQRNYEQYF.

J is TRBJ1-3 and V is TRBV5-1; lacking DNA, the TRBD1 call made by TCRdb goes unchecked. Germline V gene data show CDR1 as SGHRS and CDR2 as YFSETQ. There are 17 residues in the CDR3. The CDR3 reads CASSLSTGLPSGNTIYF.

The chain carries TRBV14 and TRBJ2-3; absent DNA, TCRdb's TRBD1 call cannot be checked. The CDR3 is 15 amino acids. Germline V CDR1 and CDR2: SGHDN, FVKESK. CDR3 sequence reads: CASSQDRQPTDTQYF.

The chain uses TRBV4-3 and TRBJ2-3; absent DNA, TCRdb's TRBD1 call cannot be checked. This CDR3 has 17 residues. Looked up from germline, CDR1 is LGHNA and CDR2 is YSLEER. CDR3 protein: CASSQDHPGVYTDTQYF.

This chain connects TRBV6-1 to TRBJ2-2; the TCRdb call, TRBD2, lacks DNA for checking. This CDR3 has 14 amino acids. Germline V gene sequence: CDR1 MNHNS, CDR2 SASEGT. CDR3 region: CATRRDFTTGELFF.

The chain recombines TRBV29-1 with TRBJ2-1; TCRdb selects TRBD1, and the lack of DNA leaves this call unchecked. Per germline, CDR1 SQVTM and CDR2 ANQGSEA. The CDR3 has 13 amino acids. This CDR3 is CSARFQRERGQFF.

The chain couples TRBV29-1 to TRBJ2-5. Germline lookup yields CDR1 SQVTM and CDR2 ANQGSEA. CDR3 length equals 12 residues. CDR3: CSVELYQETQYF. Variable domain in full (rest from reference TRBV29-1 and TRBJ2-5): SAVISQKPSRDICQRGTSLTIQCQVDSQVTMMFWYRQQPGQSLTLIATANQGSEATYESGFVIDKFPISRPNLTFSTLTVSNMSPEDSSIYLCSVELYQETQYFGPGTRLLVL.

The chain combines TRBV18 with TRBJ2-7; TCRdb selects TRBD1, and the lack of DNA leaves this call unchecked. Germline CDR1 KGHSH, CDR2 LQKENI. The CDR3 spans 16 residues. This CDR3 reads CASSLTQGATSYEQYF. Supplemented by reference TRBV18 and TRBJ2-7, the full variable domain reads NAGVMQNPRHLVRRRGQEARLRCSPMKGHSHVYWYRQLPEEGLKFMVYLQKENIIDESGMPKERFSAEFPKEGPSILRIQQVVRGDSAAYFCASSLTQGATSYEQYFGPGTRLTVT.

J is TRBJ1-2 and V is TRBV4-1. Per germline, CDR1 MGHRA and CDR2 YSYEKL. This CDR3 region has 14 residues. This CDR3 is CASSQDFGSYGYTF.

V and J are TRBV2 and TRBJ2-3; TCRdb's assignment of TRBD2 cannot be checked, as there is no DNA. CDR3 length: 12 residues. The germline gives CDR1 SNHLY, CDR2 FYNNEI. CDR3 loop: CASSPLVDTQYF.

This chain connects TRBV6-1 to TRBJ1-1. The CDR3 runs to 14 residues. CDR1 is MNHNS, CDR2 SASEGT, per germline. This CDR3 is CASSGRQMNTEAFF.

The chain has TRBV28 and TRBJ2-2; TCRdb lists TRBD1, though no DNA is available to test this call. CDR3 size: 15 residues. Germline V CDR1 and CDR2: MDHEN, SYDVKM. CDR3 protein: CASSSDRGRFGELFF.

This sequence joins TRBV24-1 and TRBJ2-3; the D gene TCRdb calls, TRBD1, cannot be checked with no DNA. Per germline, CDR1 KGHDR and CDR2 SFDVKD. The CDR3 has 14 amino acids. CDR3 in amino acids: CATSDPGGPDTQYF.

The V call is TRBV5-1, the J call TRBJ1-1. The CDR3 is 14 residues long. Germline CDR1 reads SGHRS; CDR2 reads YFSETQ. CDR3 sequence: CASSSGLANTEAFF. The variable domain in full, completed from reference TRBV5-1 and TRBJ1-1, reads KAGVTQTPRYLIKTRGQQVTLSCSPISGHRSVSWYQQTPGQGLQFLFEYFSETQRNKGNFPGRFSGRQFSNSRSEMNVSTLELGDSALYLCASSSGLANTEAFFGQGTRLTVV.

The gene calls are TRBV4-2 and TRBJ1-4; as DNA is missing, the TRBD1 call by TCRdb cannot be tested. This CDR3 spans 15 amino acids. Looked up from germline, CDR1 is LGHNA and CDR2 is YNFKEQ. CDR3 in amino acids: CASSRSGTGTEELFF.